The entry that follows covers one T cell receptor beta chain sequence. CDR3 length: 15 amino acids. Germline CDR1 reads SNHLY; CDR2 reads FYNNEI. V shed 5 bases and J 8 bases; nucleotides not matched to a gene: 13. PCR used 60 Vbeta primers and 13 Jbeta primers. Assay used: immunoSEQ multiplex PCR; TCRdb lists only in-frame clones, some missing. In the table there are approximately 180,000 clones, approximately 80% of which are singletons. This entry comes from a study of cytomegalovirus exposure and HLA in healthy donors. The clonotype comes from a woman between 35 and 50 years old in good health and CMV-seronegative. The specimen sequenced was PBMCs. The V gene is TRBV2, the J gene TRBJ1-2, with 8 positions matching TRBD1. DNA of the CDR3: TGTGCCAGCAGTCTCCCGGGACAGGATATGGAGGGCTACACCTTC. It encodes CASSLPGQDMEGYTF.